Sequencing of this T cell receptor (beta chain) was carried out in a study of cytomegalovirus exposure and HLA in healthy donors. Overall study context: Across 350 to 500 genotyped donors, approximately 81% landed in the Caucasian-associated ancestry cluster.

There are 14 residues in the CDR3. Trimming removed 0 bases from V and 6 bases from J, with 8 bases in between. The germline V gene encodes CDR1 SGHDN and CDR2 FVKESK. Study observations and caveats: A prior analysis recorded that most TCR beta V segments were productive about 87% or about 30% of the time. In a later analysis, most CMV-associated TCR beta chains appeared HLA-restricted. It has been reported that TCR beta sequences accurately predicted the HLA-A and HLA-B alleles of most subjects.

Concerning this clone itself: Its antigen is still unknown.

Researchers ran the PCR with 60 Vbeta and 13 Jbeta primers. Data came from immunoSEQ multiplex PCR; TCRdb stores just in-frame clones and leaves some out. The sample carries more than 150,000 clones, 70% to 85% recorded once. The chain combines TRBV14 with TRBJ2-2; D gene ambiguous. Sequenced sample: PBMCs. The TCR originated in a male donor in good health and CMV-seronegative. The CDR3 DNA follows: TGTGCCAGCAGCCAAGATATGTTTTCCGGGGAGCTGTTTTTT. Protein product: CASSQDMFSGELFF.